This record looks at one TCR beta chain sequence and its context. Using immunoSEQ multiplex PCR, the repertoire was profiled, and TCRdb retains in-frame clones only, with some absent. The sample carries some 120,000 clones, approximately 90% recorded once. The data derive from a study of control samples from healthy donors and cancer patients. The germline CDR1 and CDR2 sequences are SEHNR and FQNEAQ (reference sequence). V was pared by 0 bases and J by 3 bases, with 14 bases between. The CDR3 runs to 16 residues. The receptor was derived from a man aged 45 to 65 in good health. Sequencing used blood. V is TRBV7-9 and J is TRBJ1-2; D gene uncertain. This chain's CDR3 is CASSLAGGVPYYGYTF. The DNA of the CDR3 is TGTGCCAGCAGCTTAGCCGGCGGGGTACCTTACTATGGCTACACCTTC.